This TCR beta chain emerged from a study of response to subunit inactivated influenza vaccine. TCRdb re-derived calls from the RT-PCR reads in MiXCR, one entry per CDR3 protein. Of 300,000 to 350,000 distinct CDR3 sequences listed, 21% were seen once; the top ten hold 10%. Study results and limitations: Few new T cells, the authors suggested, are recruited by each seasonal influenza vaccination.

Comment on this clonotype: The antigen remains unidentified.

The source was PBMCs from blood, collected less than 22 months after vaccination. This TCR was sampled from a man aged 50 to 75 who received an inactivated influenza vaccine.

The CDR3 DNA is TGTGCCAGCAGCTCCTGGGGTGAACACGAGCAGTACTTC. Residues: CASSSWGEHEQYF. The rearrangement links TRBV7-9 to TRBJ2-7; D is ambiguous. This CDR3 is 13 amino acids long. Germline V CDR1 and CDR2: SEHNR, FQNEAQ (reference sequence). Trimming removed 4 bases from V and 5 bases from J, with 12 bases in between.